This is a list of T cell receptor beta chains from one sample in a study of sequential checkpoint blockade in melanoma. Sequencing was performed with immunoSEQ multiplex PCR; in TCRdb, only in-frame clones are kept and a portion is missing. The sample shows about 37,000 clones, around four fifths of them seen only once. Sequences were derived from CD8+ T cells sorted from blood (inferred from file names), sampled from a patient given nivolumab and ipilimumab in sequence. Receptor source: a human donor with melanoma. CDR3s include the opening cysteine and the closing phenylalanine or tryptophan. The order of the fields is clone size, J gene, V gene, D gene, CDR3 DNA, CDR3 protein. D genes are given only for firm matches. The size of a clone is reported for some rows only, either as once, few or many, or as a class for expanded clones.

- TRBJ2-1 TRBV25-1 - TGTGCCAGCAGTGACGGCAATGAGCAGTTCTTC CASSDGNEQFF
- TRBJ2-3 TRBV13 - TGTGCCAGCAGCTTGGCCAGGCGCCCGGATACGCAGTATTTT CASSLARRPDTQYF
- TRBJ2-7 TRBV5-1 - TGCGCCAGCAGCTCGGGGTCTGGAGGGTACGAGCAGTACTTC CASSSGSGGYEQYF
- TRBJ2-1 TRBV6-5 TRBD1 TGTGCCAGCAGCCGACAGGGCTCCTACAATGAGCAGTTCTTC CASSRQGSYNEQFF
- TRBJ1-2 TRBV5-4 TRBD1 TGTGCCAGCACCAAGAGTGGGACAGGGTCTGGCTACACCTTC CASTKSGTGSGYTF
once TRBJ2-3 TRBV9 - TGTGCCAGCAGCGTAGGGAGCGGTGGCACAGATACGCAGTATTTT CASSVGSGGTDTQYF
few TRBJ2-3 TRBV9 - TGTGCCAGCAGCGCCATACCGACTAGCACAGATACGCAGTATTTT CASSAIPTSTDTQYF
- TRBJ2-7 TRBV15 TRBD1 TGTGCCACCAGCAGTTCGGACAGGGGGCTGTTAGAGCAGTACTTC CATSSSDRGLLEQYF
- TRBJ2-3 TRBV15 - TGTGCCACAGAAGACTACACAGATACGCAGTATTTT CATEDYTDTQYF
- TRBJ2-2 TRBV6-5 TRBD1 TGTGCCAGCAGTTACGATATGACAGGGATCACCGGGGAGCTGTTTTTT CASSYDMTGITGELFF
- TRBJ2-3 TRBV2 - TGTGCCAGCAGTGAGGGGGGGCTAGCCCCAGATACGCAGTATTTT CASSEGGLAPDTQYF
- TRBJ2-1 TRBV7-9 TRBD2 TGTGCCAGCAGCTTAGGGATGTCGCTAGCGGGACGTGAGCAGTTCTTC CASSLGMSLAGREQFF
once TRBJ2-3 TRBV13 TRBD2 TGTGCCAGCAGCTTATTAGGCGAGCGGGATGTAGATACGCAGTATTTT CASSLLGERDVDTQYF
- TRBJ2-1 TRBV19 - TGTGCCAGTATGACCTCGCCAGGGGTGCACAATGAGCAGTTCTTC CASMTSPGVHNEQFF
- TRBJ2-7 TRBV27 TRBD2 TGTGCCAGCAGTCCCCTCTGGGGAGGGACCTCCTACGAGCAGTACTTC CASSPLWGGTSYEQYF
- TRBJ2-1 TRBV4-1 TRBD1 TGCGCCAGCAGCCAGTCACCGGGACAGGGGTACAATGAGCAGTTCTTC CASSQSPGQGYNEQFF
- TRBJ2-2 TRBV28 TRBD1 TGTGCCAGCACCTCGGGACAGGGGGTTACCGGGGAGCTGTTTTTT CASTSGQGVTGELFF
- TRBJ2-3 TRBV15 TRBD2 TGTGCCACCAGCAGTCACGGACTAGCGGGAGTTTTGGCAGATACGCAGTATTTT CATSSHGLAGVLADTQYF
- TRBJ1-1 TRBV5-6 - TGTGCCAGCAGCCGGGGGAACACTGAAGCTTTCTTT CASSRGNTEAFF
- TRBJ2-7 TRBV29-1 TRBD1 TGCAGCGTTGCGTTCGGCAGGGGGTACGAGCAGTACTTC CSVAFGRGYEQYF
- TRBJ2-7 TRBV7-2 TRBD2 TGTGCCAGCAGCTGCCCCGGGACTAGCGGGAGGGCGGCCGACGAGCAGTACTTC CASSCPGTSGRAADEQYF
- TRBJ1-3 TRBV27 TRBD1 TGTGCCAGCAGTCCAGGGGGGCTCTCTGGAAACACCATATATTTT CASSPGGLSGNTIYF
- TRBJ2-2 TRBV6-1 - TGTGCCAGCAGTGATATAGCGGACACCGGGGAGCTGTTTTTT CASSDIADTGELFF
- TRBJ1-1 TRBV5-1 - TGCGCCAGCAGCGGACCTAGGCGGGCTGAAGCTTTCTTT CASSGPRRAEAFF
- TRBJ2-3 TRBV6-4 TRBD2 TGTGCCAGCAGTGTATCCAGCGGGAGGGCTTCAGATACGCAGTATTTT CASSVSSGRASDTQYF
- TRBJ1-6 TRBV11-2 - TGTGCCAGCAGCTTTTTCACAGTCAATTCACCCCTCCACTTT CASSFFTVNSPLHF
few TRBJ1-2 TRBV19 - TGTGCCAGTAGTGTCCGTCAGCAGCGTAATAACTATGGCTACACCTTC CASSVRQQRNNYGYTF
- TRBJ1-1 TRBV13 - TGTGCCAGCAGCCTCCTGGGACAAACCCGACAAGCTTTCTTT CASSLLGQTRQAFF